This entry describes one T cell receptor beta chain. Antigen: not known. Using immunoSEQ multiplex PCR, the repertoire was profiled, and TCRdb retains in-frame clones only, with some absent. The data contain 150,000 to 200,000 clones, 80% to 95% of them singletons. The data originate from a study of T cell responses to AZD1222 COVID-19 vaccine. Germline CDR1 MDHEN, CDR2 SYDVKM. This CDR3 comprises 14 residues. V was cut by 5 bases and J by 5 bases, with 15 bases left in between. General study results and limits: Among the donors, most were white British and more were female, and clonal diversity was possibly underestimated.

This receptor was identified in an adult in good health. V gene TRBV28 combines with J gene TRBJ1-2; TRBD1 might be the D (5 bases). Sequenced material: peripheral blood, taken on day 0 of AZD1222 vaccination. CDR3 protein: CASSVPGFQYGYTF. The CDR3 DNA reads as TGTGCCAGCAGTGTCCCAGGGTTTCAGTATGGCTACACCTTC.